This TCR beta chain was found in a study of identical twins. One entry per CDR3 protein, called by TCRdb with MiXCR from the 5' RACE reads. The repertoire holds around 220,000 distinct CDR3 sequences, with around an eighth as singletons. V dropped 4 bases and J dropped 5 bases, with 17 bases sitting between them. Germline-derived CDR1 and CDR2 are MNHEY and SMNVEV (reference sequence). This CDR3 is 15 amino acids long. The genes are TRBV27 and TRBJ2-5; TRBD1 is a possible D gene (5 bases). Source material: memory (CD45RO+) T cells sorted from blood. The clonotype was recovered from a woman aged 18-29 years in good health. The CDR3 loop reads CASSSRMGRRETQYF. The CDR3 nucleotides read TGTGCCAGCAGTTCCCGGATGGGGCGACGGGAGACCCAGTACTTC.